The 23 T cell receptor beta chains below come from one sample, sequenced in a study of blood T cell repertoires in COVID-19. The protocol was immunoSEQ multiplex PCR, while the TCRdb copy is restricted to in-frame clones and leaves out a portion. The sample consists of approximately 180,000 clones, 85% to 90% of them appearing once. Sequencing was performed on peripheral blood. Every receptor here comes from a person aged 70 to 85 with COVID-19, enrolled during active disease.

The CDR3 loop is CASSLGRQGYEQYF. CDR3 nucleotides: TGTGCCAGCAGCTTAGGTCGGCAGGGCTACGAGCAGTACTTC. The J gene is TRBJ2-7, the V gene TRBV7-2, with a weak D call TRBD1 (5 bases). The CDR3 is made up of 14 amino acids. The germline CDR1 and CDR2 sequences are SGHTA and FQGNSA. Trimming removed 1 base at V and 3 bases at J, with 10 bases between.

The chain employs TRBV20-1 and TRBJ2-3; D not certain. The V end lost 3 bases, the J end lost 2 bases, and 6 bases lay between the germline ends. From germline, CDR1 is DFQATT and CDR2 SNEGSKA (reference sequence). This CDR3 contains 12 residues. CDR3 nucleotides: TGCAGTGCTAGTCCCATCACAGATACGCAGTATTTT. Amino acids: CSASPITDTQYF.

The V call is TRBV11-2, the J call TRBJ2-1, with 7 nucleotides matching TRBD2. The trim removed 1 base at V and 6 bases at J, leaving 6 bases unmatched. Germline lookup yields CDR1 SGHAT and CDR2 FQNNGV. CDR3 length equals 15 residues. CDR3 in DNA: TGTGCCAGCAGCTTAGCTAGCGGATGGGTCAATGAGCAGTTCTTC. This translates into CASSLASGWVNEQFF.

The table lists this clone with a count of one. V gene TRBV19 combines with J gene TRBJ2-3, with 12 nucleotides matching TRBD2. Germline V gene data show CDR1 as LNHDA and CDR2 as SQIVND (reference sequence). The CDR3 consists of 15 residues. The junction had 13 bases not matched to a gene; V was cut back by 9 bases and J by 9 bases. The CDR3 loop is CASSGLAGPSGTQYF. CDR3 DNA sequence: TGTGCCAGCAGCGGACTAGCGGGGCCCTCTGGGACGCAGTATTTT. The entire variable domain, with the rest obtained from reference TRBV19 and TRBJ2-3, is as follows: DGGITQSPKYLFRKEGQNVTLSCEQNLNHDAMYWYRQDPGQGLRLIYYSQIVNDFQKGDIAEGYSVSREKKESFPLTVTSAQKNPTAFYLCASSGLAGPSGTQYFGPGTRLTVL.

The V call is TRBV7-8, the J call TRBJ1-4, with a weak D call TRBD1 (5 bases). V lost 0 bases and J lost 7, with 12 bases in between. Germline V CDR1 and CDR2: SGHVS, FQNEAQ. This CDR3 is 15 amino acids long. The CDR3 here is CASSLAQGGIEKLFF. The DNA for the CDR3 is TGTGCCAGCAGCTTAGCTCAGGGAGGAATTGAAAAACTGTTTTTT.

J is TRBJ2-3 and V is TRBV5-1; no clear D. Germline V gene data show CDR1 as SGHRS and CDR2 as YFSETQ. CDR3 length: 15 amino acids. Trimming removed 2 bases from V and 1 base from J, with 11 bases in between. The CDR3 DNA sequence: TGCGCCAGCAGCTTATCGTTGAGAGGCACAGATACGCAGTATTTT. Translation: CASSLSLRGTDTQYF.

This clone was seen a handful of times. As DNA, the CDR3 is TGTGCCACCAGCAGAGGACAAAGCTATGGCTACACCTTC. Its protein product is CATSRGQSYGYTF. V and J are TRBV15 and TRBJ1-2; D remains ambiguous. The ends were cut back, 1 base at V and 4 bases at J, with 7 bases in the middle. CDR1 is LNHNV and CDR2 is YYDKDF in the germline V gene (reference sequence). CDR3 length: 13 residues.

The CDR3 DNA reads TGTGCCAGCACCGTGGCGGGCGAGCAGTACTTC. This translates into CASTVAGEQYF. The rearrangement links TRBV2 to TRBJ2-7, with D maybe TRBD2 (5 bases). V lost 7 bases to trimming and J lost 6 bases, with 10 bases between them. The CDR3 covers 11 residues. Germline V gene data show CDR1 as SNHLY and CDR2 as FYNNEI.

The chain couples TRBV6-5 to TRBJ2-2; D is perhaps TRBD1 (5 bases). Germline V lookup: CDR1 MNHEY, CDR2 SVGAGI. The V end lost 5 bases, the J end lost 3 bases, and 10 bases lay between the germline ends. The CDR3 totals 14 residues. CDR3 region: CASSTQGDTGELFF. The CDR3 nucleotides read TGTGCCAGCAGTACGCAGGGCGACACCGGGGAGCTGTTTTTT.

The chain combines TRBV6-2 or TRBV6-3 with TRBJ1-2; 7 positions agree with TRBD1. This CDR3 region has 15 residues. The trim removed 0 bases at V and 7 bases at J, leaving 8 bases unmatched. Germline assignment: CDR1 MNHEY and CDR2 SVGEGT. The CDR3: CASSYSSRDSGGYTF. CDR3 bases: TGTGCCAGCAGTTACTCGAGCCGGGACAGTGGTGGCTACACCTTC.

J is TRBJ1-1 and V is TRBV7-3; TRBD1 matches 7 bases. Germline V CDR1 and CDR2: SGHTA, FQGTGA. With 5 bases clipped from V and 8 bases from J, the junction kept 8 bases outside the gene matches. The CDR3 totals 13 residues. Here the CDR3 DNA reads TGTGCCAGCAGCATCACAGGGGACGGGGAAGCTTTCTTT. Encoded protein: CASSITGDGEAFF.

V gene TRBV28 combines with J gene TRBJ2-1; TRBD2 agrees at 9 bases. CDR1 is MDHEN and CDR2 is SYDVKM in the germline V gene. The CDR3 has 18 amino acids. J was trimmed by 4 bases and V by 3 bases; bases with no gene match: 13. CDR3 sequence: CASSLPVHGGGAYNEQFF. The CDR3 DNA is TGTGCCAGCAGTTTGCCCGTTCATGGCGGGGGGGCATACAATGAGCAGTTCTTC.

V usage is TRBV5-1 and J usage is TRBJ1-2, with D maybe TRBD1 (5 bases). The CDR3 is 21 amino acids. Between the trimmed V and J ends, which lost 0 bases and 4 bases, there was a span of 31 bases. The germline CDR1 and CDR2 sequences are SGHRS and YFSETQ. The CDR3 DNA reads as TGCGCCAGCAGCTTGGATCGCCGGGATTTGGGGGGAGCGGGGCTCCTCTATGGCTACACCTTC. Translation: CASSLDRRDLGGAGLLYGYTF.

The rearrangement links TRBV5-1 to TRBJ1-6; D unresolved. CDR3 length: 16 residues. V was cut by 0 bases and J by 14 bases, with 21 bases left in between. Germline V gene lookup returns CDR1 SGHRS and CDR2 YFSETQ. The DNA of the CDR3 is TGCGCCAGCAGCTTGGCCGTGGCAGGTCCTTTGGTAGCCCTCCACTTT. Translated, it gives CASSLAVAGPLVALHF.

The chain has TRBV5-6 and TRBJ1-1; 9 bases map to TRBD1. The J segment lost 2 bases and the V segment lost 3 bases, leaving 8 bases of the junction unmatched. Looked up from germline, CDR1 is SGHDT and CDR2 is YYEEEE. The CDR3 extends over 16 amino acids. The CDR3 DNA follows: TGTGCCAGCAGCTCGTGGACAGGGGCTATAAACACTGAAGCTTTCTTT. Translation gives CASSSWTGAINTEAFF.

This clone was counted between two and nine times. The rearrangement joins TRBV7-9 to TRBJ2-2, with 7 bases lining up with TRBD2. Germline assignment: CDR1 SEHNR and CDR2 FQNEAQ (reference sequence). V dropped 1 base and J dropped 7; count of bases not matched to a gene: 12. The CDR3 extends over 17 amino acids. CDR3 region: CASSLGGGGGMRGELFF. CDR3 bases: TGTGCCAGCAGCTTAGGTGGAGGCGGGGGAATGCGCGGGGAGCTGTTTTTT. Full variable domain (remainder filled in from reference TRBV7-9 and TRBJ2-2): DTGVSQNPRHKITKRGQNVTFRCDPISEHNRLYWYRQTLGQGPEFLTYFQNEAQLEKSRLLSDRFSAERPKGSFSTLEIQRTEQGDSAMYLCASSLGGGGGMRGELFFGEGSRLTVL.

The sample holds a few counts of this clone. The rearrangement joins TRBV19 to TRBJ1-6; 9 bases agree with TRBD1. V lost 10 bases to trimming and J lost 5 bases; unmatched junction nucleotides: 3. The CDR3 sequence is 13 residues long. Germline V lookup: CDR1 LNHDA, CDR2 SQIVND (reference sequence). This CDR3 is CAIGQGNNSPLHF. In nucleotides, the CDR3 is TGTGCCATCGGACAGGGGAATAATTCACCCCTCCACTTT.

This chain uses TRBV4-1 with TRBJ1-2; no clear D. The CDR3 consists of 14 residues. V lost 2 bases, J lost 7 bases, and 14 bases lay in between. Germline values: CDR1 MGHRA, CDR2 YSYEKL. The CDR3 loop reads CASSQILAGSGYTF. The CDR3 coding sequence is TGCGCCAGCAGCCAAATCTTGGCAGGCTCTGGCTACACCTTC.

This clone has a handful of counts. The CDR3 region is CASSIGTEQYF. CDR3 DNA: TGTGCCAGTAGTATAGGGACAGAGCAGTACTTC. This rearrangement joins TRBV19 to TRBJ2-7; tentatively, D is TRBD1 (5 bases). Germline loops: CDR1 LNHDA, CDR2 SQIVND (reference sequence). With 1 base removed from V and 7 bases from J, the gap between germline ends came to 5 bases. The length of the CDR3 is 11 residues.

The V and J genes are TRBV11-1 and TRBJ1-4; no definite D call. CDR1 SGHAT and CDR2 FQDESV come from the germline V gene (reference sequence). Between the trimmed V and J ends, which lost 5 bases and 0 bases, there was a span of 13 bases. The CDR3 is 16 residues long. The CDR3 nucleotides are TGTGCCAGCAGCGCCTCCAGAAGTGCAACTAATGAAAAACTGTTTTTT. Its protein product is CASSASRSATNEKLFF.

The chain combines TRBV14 with TRBJ2-1, with 7 bases that match TRBD2. CDR3 length equals 13 residues. CDR1 is SGHDN and CDR2 is FVKESK in the germline V gene. V lost 4 bases and J lost 3; bases outside the gene matches: 0. CDR3 protein: CASSREGYNEQFF. The CDR3 region has the DNA TGTGCCAGCAGCCGGGAGGGCTACAATGAGCAGTTCTTC.

This chain uses TRBV11-1 with TRBJ2-7; D unclear. Per the germline V gene, CDR1 is SGHAT and CDR2 is FQDESV (reference sequence). The CDR3 sequence is 13 residues long. V was shortened by 6 bases and J by 0 bases, with 9 bases between the two germline ends. The CDR3 DNA is TGTGCCAGCAGTGAGAGGAACTCCTACGAGCAGTACTTC. Protein product: CASSERNSYEQYF.

This rearrangement joins TRBV6-1 to TRBJ1-1; D call uncertain. V lost 2 bases to trimming and J lost 4 bases, with 8 bases between them. Germline lookup yields CDR1 MNHNS and CDR2 SASEGT. The CDR3 loop spans 13 amino acids. This chain's CDR3 is CASSEIGVTEAFF. The CDR3 DNA follows: TGTGCCAGCAGTGAAATCGGGGTCACTGAAGCTTTCTTT.